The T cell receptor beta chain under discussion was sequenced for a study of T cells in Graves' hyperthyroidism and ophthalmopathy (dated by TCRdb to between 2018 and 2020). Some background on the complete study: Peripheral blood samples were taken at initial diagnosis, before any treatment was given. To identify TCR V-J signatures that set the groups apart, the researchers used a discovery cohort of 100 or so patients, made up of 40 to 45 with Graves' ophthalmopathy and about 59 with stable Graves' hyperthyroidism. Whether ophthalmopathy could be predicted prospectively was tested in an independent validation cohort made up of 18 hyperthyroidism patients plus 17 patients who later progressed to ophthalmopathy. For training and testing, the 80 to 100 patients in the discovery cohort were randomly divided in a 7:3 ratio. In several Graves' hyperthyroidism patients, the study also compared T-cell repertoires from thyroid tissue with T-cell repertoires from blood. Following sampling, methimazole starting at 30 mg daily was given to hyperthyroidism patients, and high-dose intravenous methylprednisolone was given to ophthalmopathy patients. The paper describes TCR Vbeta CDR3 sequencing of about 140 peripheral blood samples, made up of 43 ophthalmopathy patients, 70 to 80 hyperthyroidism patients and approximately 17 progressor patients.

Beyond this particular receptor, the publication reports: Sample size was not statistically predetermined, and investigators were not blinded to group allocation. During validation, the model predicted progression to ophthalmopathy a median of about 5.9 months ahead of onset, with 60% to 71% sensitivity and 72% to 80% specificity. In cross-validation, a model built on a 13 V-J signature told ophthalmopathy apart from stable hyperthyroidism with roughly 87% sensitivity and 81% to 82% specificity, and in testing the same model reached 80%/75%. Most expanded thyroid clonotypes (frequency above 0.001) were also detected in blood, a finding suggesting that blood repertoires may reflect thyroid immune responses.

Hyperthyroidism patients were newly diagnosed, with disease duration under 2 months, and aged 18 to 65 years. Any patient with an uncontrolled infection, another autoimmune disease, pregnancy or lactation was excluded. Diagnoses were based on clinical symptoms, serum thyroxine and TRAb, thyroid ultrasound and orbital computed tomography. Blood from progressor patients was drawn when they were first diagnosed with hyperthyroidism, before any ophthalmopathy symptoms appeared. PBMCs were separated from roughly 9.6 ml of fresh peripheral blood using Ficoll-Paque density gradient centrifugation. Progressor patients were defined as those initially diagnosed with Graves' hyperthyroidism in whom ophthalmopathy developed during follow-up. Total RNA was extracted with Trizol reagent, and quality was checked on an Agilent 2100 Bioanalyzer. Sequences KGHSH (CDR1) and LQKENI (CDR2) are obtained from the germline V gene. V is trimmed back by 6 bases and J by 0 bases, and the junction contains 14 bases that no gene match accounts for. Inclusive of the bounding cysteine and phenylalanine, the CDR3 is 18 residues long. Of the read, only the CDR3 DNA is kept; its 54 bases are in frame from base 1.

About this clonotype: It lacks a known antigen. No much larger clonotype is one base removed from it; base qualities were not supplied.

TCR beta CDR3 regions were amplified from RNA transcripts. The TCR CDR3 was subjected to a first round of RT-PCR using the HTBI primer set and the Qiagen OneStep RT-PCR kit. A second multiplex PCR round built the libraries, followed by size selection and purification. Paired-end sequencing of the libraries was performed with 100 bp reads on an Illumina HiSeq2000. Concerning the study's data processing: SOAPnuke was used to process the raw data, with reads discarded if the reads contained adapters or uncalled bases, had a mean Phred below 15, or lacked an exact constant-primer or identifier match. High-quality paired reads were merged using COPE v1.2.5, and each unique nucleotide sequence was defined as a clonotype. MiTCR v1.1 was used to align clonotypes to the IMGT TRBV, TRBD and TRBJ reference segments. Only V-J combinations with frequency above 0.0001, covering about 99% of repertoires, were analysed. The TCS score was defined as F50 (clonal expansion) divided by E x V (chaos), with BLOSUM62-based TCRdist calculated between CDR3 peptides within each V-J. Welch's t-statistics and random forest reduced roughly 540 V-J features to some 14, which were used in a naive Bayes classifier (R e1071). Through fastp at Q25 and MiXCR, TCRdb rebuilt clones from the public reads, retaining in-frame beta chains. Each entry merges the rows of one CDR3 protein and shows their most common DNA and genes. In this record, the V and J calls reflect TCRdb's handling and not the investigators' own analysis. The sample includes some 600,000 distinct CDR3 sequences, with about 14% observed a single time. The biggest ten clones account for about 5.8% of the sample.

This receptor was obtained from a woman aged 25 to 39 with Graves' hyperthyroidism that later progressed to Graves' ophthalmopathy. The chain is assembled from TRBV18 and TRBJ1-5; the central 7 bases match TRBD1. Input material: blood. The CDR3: CASSLELQGPYSNQPQHF. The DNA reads TGTGCCAGCTCGCTTGAACTACAGGGGCCATATAGCAATCAGCCCCAGCATTTT.